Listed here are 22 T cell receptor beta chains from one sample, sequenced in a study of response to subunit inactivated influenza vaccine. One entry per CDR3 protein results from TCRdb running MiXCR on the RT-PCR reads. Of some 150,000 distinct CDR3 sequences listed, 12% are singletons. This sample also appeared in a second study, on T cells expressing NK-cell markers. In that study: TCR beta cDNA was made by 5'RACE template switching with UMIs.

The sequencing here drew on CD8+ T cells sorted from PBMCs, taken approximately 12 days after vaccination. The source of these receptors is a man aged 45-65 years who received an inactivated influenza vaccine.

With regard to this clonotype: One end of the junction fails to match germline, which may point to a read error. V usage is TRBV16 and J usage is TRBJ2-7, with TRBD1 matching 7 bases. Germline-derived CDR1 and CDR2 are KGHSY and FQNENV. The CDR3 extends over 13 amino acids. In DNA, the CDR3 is TGTGACAGCAGCCAATCGGCAGGGGGCGAGCAGTACTTC. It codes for CDSSQSAGGEQYF. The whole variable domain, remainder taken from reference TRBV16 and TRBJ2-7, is GEEVAQTPKHLVRGEGQKAKLYCAPIKGHSYVFWYQQVLKNEFKFLISFQNENVFDETGMPKERFSAKCLPNSPCSLEIQATKLEDSAVYFCDSSQSAGGEQYFGPGTRLTVT.

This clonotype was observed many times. In DNA form, the CDR3 reads TGTGCCAGCAGTTACCTAGCAAATGAGCAGTTCTTC. It encodes CASSYLANEQFF. The rearrangement links TRBV6-6 to TRBJ2-1; D possibly corresponds to TRBD2 (5 bases). Germline CDR1 reads MNHNY; CDR2 reads SVGAGI (reference sequence). V lost 2 bases, J lost 7 bases, and 6 bases lay in between. This CDR3 has 12 amino acids.

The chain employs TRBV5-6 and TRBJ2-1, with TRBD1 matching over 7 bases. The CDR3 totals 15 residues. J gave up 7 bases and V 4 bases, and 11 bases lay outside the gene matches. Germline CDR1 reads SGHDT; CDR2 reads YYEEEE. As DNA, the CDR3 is TGTGCCAGCAGCGCGCTACAGGGGTTCGGGAATGAGCAGTTCTTC. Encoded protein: CASSALQGFGNEQFF.

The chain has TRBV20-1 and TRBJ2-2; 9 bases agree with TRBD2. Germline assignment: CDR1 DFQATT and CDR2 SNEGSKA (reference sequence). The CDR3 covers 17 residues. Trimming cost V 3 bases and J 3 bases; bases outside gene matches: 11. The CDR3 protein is CSASESGTSRYTGELFF. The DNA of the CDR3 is TGCAGTGCTAGCGAATCCGGGACTAGCCGATACACCGGGGAGCTGTTTTTT.

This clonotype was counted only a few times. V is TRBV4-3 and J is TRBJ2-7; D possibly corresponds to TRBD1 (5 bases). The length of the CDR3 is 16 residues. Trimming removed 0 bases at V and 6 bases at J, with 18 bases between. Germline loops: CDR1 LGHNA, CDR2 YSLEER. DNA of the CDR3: TGCGCCAGCAGCCAAGATCTGGGGCAGGGCTCCCGCGAGCAGTACTTC. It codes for CASSQDLGQGSREQYF.

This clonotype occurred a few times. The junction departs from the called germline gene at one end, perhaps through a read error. In nucleotides, the CDR3 is TGCGCCAGCAGCTTGAATCCCGGGAACACTGAAGTTTTCTTT. Residues: CASSLNPGNTEVFF. J is TRBJ1-1 and V is TRBV5-1; D not certain. Germline CDR1 reads SGHRS; CDR2 reads YFSETQ. This CDR3 has 14 residues.

CDR3 sequence (DNA): TGTGCCAGCAGCCAGACTAGCGGGGACACCTACAATGAGCAGTTCTTC. Translated, it gives CASSQTSGDTYNEQFF. The chain couples TRBV4-2 to TRBJ2-1; 11 nucleotides line up with TRBD2. J gave up 2 bases and V 3 bases, and 3 bases lay outside the gene matches. This CDR3 has 16 residues. Per germline, CDR1 LGHNA and CDR2 YNFKEQ.

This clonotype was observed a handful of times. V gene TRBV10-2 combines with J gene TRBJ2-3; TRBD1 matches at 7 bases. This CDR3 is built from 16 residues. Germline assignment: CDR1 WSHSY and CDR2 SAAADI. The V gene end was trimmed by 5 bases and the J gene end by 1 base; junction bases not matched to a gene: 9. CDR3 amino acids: CASSTMTGRGTDTQYF. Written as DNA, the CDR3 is TGCGCCAGCAGTACAATGACAGGGCGTGGCACAGATACGCAGTATTTT.

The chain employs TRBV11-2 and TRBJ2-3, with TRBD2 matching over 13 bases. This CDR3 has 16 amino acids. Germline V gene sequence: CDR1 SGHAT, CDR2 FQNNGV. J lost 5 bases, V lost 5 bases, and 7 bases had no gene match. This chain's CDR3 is CASSETSGGAIDTQYF. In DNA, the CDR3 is TGTGCCAGCAGCGAAACTAGCGGGGGGGCAATAGATACGCAGTATTTT.

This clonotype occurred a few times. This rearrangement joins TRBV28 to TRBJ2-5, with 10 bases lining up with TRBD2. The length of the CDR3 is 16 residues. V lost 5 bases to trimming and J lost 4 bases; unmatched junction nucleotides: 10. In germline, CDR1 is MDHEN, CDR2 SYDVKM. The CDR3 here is CASSPTAGGPGETQYF. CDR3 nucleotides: TGTGCCAGCAGTCCCACAGCGGGGGGGCCTGGAGAGACCCAGTACTTC.

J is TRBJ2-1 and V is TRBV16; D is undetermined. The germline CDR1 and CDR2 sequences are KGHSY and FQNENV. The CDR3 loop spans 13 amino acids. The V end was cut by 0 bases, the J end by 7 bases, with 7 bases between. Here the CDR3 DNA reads TGTGCCAGCAGCCAATCACACTGGAATGAGCAGTTCTTC. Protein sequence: CASSQSHWNEQFF.

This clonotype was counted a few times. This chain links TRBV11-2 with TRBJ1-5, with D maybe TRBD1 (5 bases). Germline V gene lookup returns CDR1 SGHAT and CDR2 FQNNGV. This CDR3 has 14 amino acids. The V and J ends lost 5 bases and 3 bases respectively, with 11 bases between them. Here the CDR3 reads CASSVDSFNQPQHF. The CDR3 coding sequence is TGTGCCAGCAGCGTCGACAGCTTCAATCAGCCCCAGCATTTT.

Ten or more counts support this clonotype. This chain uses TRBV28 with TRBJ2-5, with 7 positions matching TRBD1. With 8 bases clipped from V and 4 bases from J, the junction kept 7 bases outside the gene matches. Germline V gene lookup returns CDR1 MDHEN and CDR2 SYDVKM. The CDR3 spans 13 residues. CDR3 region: CASGDRVGETQYF. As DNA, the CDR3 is TGTGCCAGCGGCGACAGGGTAGGAGAGACCCAGTACTTC.

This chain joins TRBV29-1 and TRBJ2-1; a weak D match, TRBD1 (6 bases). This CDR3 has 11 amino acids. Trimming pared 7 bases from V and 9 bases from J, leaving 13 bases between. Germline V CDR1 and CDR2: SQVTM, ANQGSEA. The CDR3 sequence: CSGIQGGEQFF. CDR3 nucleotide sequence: TGCAGCGGTATACAGGGCGGTGAGCAGTTCTTC.

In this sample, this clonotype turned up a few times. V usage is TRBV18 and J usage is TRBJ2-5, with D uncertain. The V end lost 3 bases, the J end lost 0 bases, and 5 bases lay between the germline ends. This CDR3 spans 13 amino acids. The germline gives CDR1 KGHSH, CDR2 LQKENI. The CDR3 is CASSPGDQETQYF. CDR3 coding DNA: TGTGCCAGCTCACCTGGGGACCAAGAGACCCAGTACTTC. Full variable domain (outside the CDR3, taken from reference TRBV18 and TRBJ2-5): NAGVMQNPRHLVRRRGQEARLRCSPMKGHSHVYWYRQLPEEGLKFMVYLQKENIIDESGMPKERFSAEFPKEGPSILRIQQVVRGDSAAYFCASSPGDQETQYFGPGTRLLVL.

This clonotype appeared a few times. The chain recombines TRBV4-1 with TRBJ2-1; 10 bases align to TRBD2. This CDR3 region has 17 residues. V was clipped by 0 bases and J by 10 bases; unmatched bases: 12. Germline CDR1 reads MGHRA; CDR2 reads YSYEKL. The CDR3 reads CASSQDPSGGAIHEQFF. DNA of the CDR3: TGCGCCAGCAGCCAAGATCCGAGCGGGGGGGCCATCCACGAGCAGTTCTTC.

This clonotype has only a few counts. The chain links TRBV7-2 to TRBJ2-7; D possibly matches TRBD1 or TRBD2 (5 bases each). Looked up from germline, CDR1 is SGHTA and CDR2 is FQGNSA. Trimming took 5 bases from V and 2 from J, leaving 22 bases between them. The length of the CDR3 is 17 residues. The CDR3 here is CASSLAGGPGPTYEQYF. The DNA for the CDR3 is TGTGCCAGCAGCCTCGCGGGTGGTCCAGGGCCGACCTACGAGCAGTACTTC.

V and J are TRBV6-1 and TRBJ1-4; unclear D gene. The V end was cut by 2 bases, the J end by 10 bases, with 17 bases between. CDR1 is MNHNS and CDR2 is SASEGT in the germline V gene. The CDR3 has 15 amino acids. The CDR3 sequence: CASSESVYRVGKLFF. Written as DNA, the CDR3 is TGTGCCAGCAGTGAATCGGTTTACCGGGTCGGAAAACTGTTTTTT.

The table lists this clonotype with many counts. The CDR3 sequence: CASSLVPYLGPDGYTF. The DNA for the CDR3 is TGTGCCAGCAGCTTAGTTCCCTATCTTGGACCGGATGGCTACACCTTC. V usage is TRBV11-2 and J usage is TRBJ1-2; D not certain. Per the germline V gene, CDR1 is SGHAT and CDR2 is FQNNGV. The CDR3 sequence is 16 residues long. V was trimmed by 1 base and J by 6 bases, leaving 18 bases between them.

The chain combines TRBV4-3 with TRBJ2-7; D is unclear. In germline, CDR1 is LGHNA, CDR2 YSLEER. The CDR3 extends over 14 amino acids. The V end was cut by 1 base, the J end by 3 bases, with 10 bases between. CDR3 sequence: CASSQGVISYEQYF. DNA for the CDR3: TGCGCCAGCAGCCAAGGGGTCATCAGCTACGAGCAGTACTTC.

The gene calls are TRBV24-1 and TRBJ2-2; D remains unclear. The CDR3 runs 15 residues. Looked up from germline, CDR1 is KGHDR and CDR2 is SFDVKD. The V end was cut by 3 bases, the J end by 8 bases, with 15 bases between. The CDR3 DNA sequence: TGTGCCACCAGTGATGGCGCAACGTTTACTGGGGAGCTGTTTTTT. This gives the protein CATSDGATFTGELFF.

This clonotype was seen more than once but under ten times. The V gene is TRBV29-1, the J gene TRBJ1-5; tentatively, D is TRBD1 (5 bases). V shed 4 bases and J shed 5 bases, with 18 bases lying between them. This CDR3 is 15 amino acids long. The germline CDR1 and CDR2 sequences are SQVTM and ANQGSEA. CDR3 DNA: TGCAGCGTTGCCATAGGGGCAGGGTTACATCAGCCCCAGCATTTT. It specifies CSVAIGAGLHQPQHF.